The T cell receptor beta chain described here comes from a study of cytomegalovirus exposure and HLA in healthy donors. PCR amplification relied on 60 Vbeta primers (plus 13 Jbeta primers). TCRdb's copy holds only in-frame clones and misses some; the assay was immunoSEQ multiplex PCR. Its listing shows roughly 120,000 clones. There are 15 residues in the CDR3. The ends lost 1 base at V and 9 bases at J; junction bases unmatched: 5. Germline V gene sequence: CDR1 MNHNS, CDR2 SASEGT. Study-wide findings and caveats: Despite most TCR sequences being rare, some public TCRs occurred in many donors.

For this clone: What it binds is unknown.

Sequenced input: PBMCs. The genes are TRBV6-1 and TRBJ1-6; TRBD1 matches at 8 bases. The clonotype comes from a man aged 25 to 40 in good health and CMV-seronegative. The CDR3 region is CASSEVRDRGSPLHF. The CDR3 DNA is TGTGCCAGCAGTGAAGTTCGCGACAGGGGTTCACCCCTCCACTTT.